The source of this TCR beta chain is a study of blood T cell repertoires in COVID-19 (TCRdb year 2020). About the investigation overall: Samples from collaborators originated in the United States, Italy and Spain and spanned both the acute and convalescent phases of COVID-19. The prospective study material was composed of cDNA or gDNA derived from T cells, B-cell-depleted T cells, or PBMCs. The dataset comprised deeply sampled blood TCRbeta repertoires from subjects exposed to, actively infected with, or recovered from COVID-19. The repertoires were made available in a free public database intended to serve as a resource for research on the immune response to SARS-CoV-2. Samples were obtained from the ongoing ImmuneRACE study (first 160 participants) and from about 1,300 subjects provided by 6 global collaborators. The sample metadata nearly always contained a de-identified subject ID, COVID-19 status, age in years and sex. Where available, HLA class I and class II types were obtained from metadata supplied by the sample provider rather than from assay-based typing.

What the work shows at the level of the full study, not this receptor alone: How much clinical and demographic metadata was included differed by source and by participant, and the metadata was provided uncurated.

A second Seattle source provided samples from volunteer blood donors who had recovered from COVID-19. The collaborating institutions used their own protocols to collect whole blood in K2EDTA tubes. For TCRbeta analysis, collaborators shipped samples in one of three forms: frozen whole blood, isolated PBMCs, or DNA extracted from either of those sample types. In the case of this clone: Its antigen remains undetermined. No much larger clone exists at a distance of one base, and base qualities are not known.

Measured from the cysteine to the phenylalanine, the CDR3 is 14 residues long. The DNA shown is the 42-base CDR3, in frame from base 1. As encoded in the germline V gene, CDR1 is MNHNS while CDR2 is SASEGT. V is pared back by 2 bases and J by 1 base, with 8 bases lying between the germline termini. TCRbeta CDR3 regions were amplified from genomic DNA by means of the immunoSEQ Assay, a bias-controlled multiplex PCR. The authors' analysis ran thus. The number of nucleated cells in each sample was estimated by amplification of reference gene primers within the assay. To quantify the absolute abundance of each unique TCRbeta CDR3 rearrangement, sequence reads were collapsed and filtered. For each sample, productive Simpson clonality was calculated as the square root of Simpson's diversity index over productive rearrangements. The source is immuneACCESS, and TCRdb retained only in-frame sequences with V and J called. Part of the clones is not carried over; for the studies checked, unresolved V genes explain less than half of this, and the remainder is unexplained. The V and J calls and clone size were taken over from that table, and D and trimming were inferred from the DNA. Within this sample are 250,000 to 300,000 clones, with approximately 91% of them counted one time only. The ten biggest clones cover 0.85% to 1% of the sample.

The sample consisted of peripheral blood. The source of this sequence is a middle-aged woman who had recovered from COVID-19. Here the chain combines TRBV6-1 and TRBJ2-5; TRBD2 is a possible D gene, resting on 5 matching bases. The DNA reads TGTGCCAGCAGTGAACGGGGATCCCAAGAGACCCAGTACTTC. Its translation reads: CASSERGSQETQYF.